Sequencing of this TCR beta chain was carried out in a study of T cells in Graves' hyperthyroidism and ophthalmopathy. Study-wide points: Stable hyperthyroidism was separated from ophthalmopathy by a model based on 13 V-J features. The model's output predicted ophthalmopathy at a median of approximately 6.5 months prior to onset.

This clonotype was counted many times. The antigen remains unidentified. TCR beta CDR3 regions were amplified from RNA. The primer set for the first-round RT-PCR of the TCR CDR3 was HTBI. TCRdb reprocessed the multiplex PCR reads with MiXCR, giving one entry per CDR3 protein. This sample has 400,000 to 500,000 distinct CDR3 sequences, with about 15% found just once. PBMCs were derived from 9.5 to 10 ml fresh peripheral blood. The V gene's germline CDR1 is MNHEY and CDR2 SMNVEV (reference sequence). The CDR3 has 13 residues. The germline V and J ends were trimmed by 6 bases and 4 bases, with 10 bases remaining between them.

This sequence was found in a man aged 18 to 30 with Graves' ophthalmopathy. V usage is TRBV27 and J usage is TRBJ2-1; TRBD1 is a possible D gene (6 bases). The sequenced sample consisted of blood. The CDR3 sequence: CASSRDRYNEQFF. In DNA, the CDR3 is TGTGCCAGCAGCCGCGACAGGTACAATGAGCAGTTCTTC.